This entry features one T cell receptor beta chain sequence. Clinical history as reported by participants underpinned cohort assignment. Donors in Cohort 3 who had recovered were those with two negative PCRs, healthcare professional clearance, or resolution of their symptoms. The data stem from a study of blood T cell repertoires in COVID-19. In the original workflow: It was from reference gene primer amplification that nucleated cell counts were estimated. TCRdb's table, derived via immunoSEQ multiplex PCR, lists solely in-frame clones and lacks some. D and trimming were read from the DNA, whereas the V and J calls and clone size are those reported in that table. The table includes hundreds of thousands of clones, about 85% detected once. This CDR3 contains 15 residues. Between the trimmed V and J ends, which lost 1 base and 3 bases, there was a span of 13 bases. CDR1 and CDR2 (germline): MGHRA, YSYEKL.

The source is a woman aged 45-65 years who had recovered from COVID-19. The chain combines TRBV4-1 with TRBJ2-7; possibly TRBD2 for D (5 bases). The sample consisted of PBMCs or T cells enriched from blood (not recorded which). CDR3 nucleotide sequence: TGCGCCAGCAGCCAAGGTTTTCGGGATCTCTACGAGCAGTACTTC. It is translated as CASSQGFRDLYEQYF.